This passage covers 20 T cell receptor beta chains from one sample sequenced in a study of CXCR3-negative and CXCR3-positive naive CD8 T cells. General study findings and limits: CXCR3-positive naive cells had TRB CDR3s that were more hydrophobic than CXCR3-negative naive cells had.

Their specific antigens are unknown. 5' RACE that incorporated UMI labels was used to prepare the TRB cDNA libraries. TCRdb processed the 5' RACE reads again and assigns one entry to each CDR3 protein, with no DNA. The table lists some 130,000 distinct CDR3 sequences. Sequencing input: naive CXCR3+ CD8+ T cells from blood. Subset given: CD45RO-CCR7+CD27+CD95- naive CD8+ T cells expressing CXCR3 (TNR3+). These receptors came from a human donor in good health. Some clones in this sample may be carry-over from other donors' samples.

The V call is TRBV5-4, the J call TRBJ2-3. This CDR3 is built from 13 residues. Germline CDR1 SGHNT, CDR2 YYREEE (reference sequence). CDR3 loop: CASSLWLSSPQYF.

The genes are TRBV12-3 or TRBV12-4 and TRBJ2-3; TCRdb outputs TRBD1, but without DNA this stays unchecked. The CDR3 covers 16 residues. The CDR3 here is CASFRAGGPNTDTQYF.

This CDR3 is CARMGLAGVNEQFF. The chain employs TRBV5-3 and TRBJ2-1; TCRdb proposes TRBD2, but this gene call is untestable without DNA. TRBV5-3 is placed among ORFs of uncertain function. This CDR3 is 14 amino acids long.

The rearrangement joins TRBV18 to TRBJ2-1. The germline V gene encodes CDR1 KGHSH and CDR2 LQKENI. This CDR3 spans 13 amino acids. CDR3 in amino acids: CASSPYTYNEQFF.

This rearrangement joins TRBV28 to TRBJ2-3. The length of the CDR3 is 14 residues. Germline V gene data show CDR1 as MDHEN and CDR2 as SYDVKM. Here the CDR3 reads CATFGGYSTDTQYF.

This rearrangement joins TRBV29-1 to TRBJ2-5; the D call of TRBD1 rests on TCRdb alone, since no DNA is present to check it. The length of the CDR3 is 12 residues. Germline V gene sequence: CDR1 SQVTM, CDR2 ANQGSEA. CDR3 protein: CSAGTGGETQYF.

This chain links TRBV29-1 with TRBJ2-7; TCRdb's assignment of TRBD2 cannot be checked, as there is no DNA. The CDR3 contains 14 residues. CDR1 is SQVTM, CDR2 ANQGSEA, per germline. The CDR3 spells CSVELASDSYEQYF.

The chain is built from TRBV7-6 and TRBJ2-1; TCRdb lists TRBD2, though no DNA is available to test this call. Germline loops: CDR1 SGHVS, CDR2 FNYEAQ. The CDR3 sequence is 14 residues long. The CDR3 protein is CASRWTSGRGEQFF.

The chain joins TRBV5-1 to TRBJ2-7; absent DNA, TCRdb's TRBD2 call cannot be checked. Germline V CDR1 and CDR2: SGHRS, YFSETQ. This CDR3 has 14 residues. The CDR3 sequence: CASSGTSGTDEQYF.

The chain combines TRBV12-3 or TRBV12-4 with TRBJ1-1; TCRdb picks TRBD1, but there is no DNA to check that call. The length of the CDR3 is 14 residues. CDR3 protein: CASNLDSLYTEAFF.

The V call is TRBV20-1, the J call TRBJ2-7; TCRdb names TRBD2, which stays unverified in the absence of DNA. The CDR3 is 13 amino acids. Germline V gene data show CDR1 as DFQATT and CDR2 as SNEGSKA (reference sequence). CDR3 region: CSAQAGGSYEQYF.

The chain combines TRBV29-1 with TRBJ1-2; there is no DNA to check the TCRdb D call of TRBD1. CDR3 size: 13 residues. CDR1 is SQVTM and CDR2 is ANQGSEA in the germline V gene. CDR3: CSVGPRGFRGYTF.

The V call is TRBV4-1, the J call TRBJ2-7; with no DNA, the TCRdb D assignment of TRBD2 cannot be verified. Germline CDR1 reads MGHRA; CDR2 reads YSYEKL. The CDR3 sequence is 14 residues long. This CDR3 reads CASSQGLANYEQYF.

The genes are TRBV28 and TRBJ2-7; no DNA is available, so the TRBD1 call from TCRdb remains unchecked. The CDR3 runs 16 residues. Germline CDR1 is MDHEN and CDR2 is SYDVKM. CDR3 amino acids: CASVPPSVAGGGEQYF. The variable domain in full, with the rest retrieved from reference TRBV28 and TRBJ2-7, is DVKVTQSSRYLVKRTGEKVFLECVQDMDHENMFWYRQDPGLGLRLIYFSYDVKMKEKGDIPEGYSVSREKKERFSLILESASTNQTSMYLCASVPPSVAGGGEQYFGPGTRLTVT.

The chain recombines TRBV5-1 with TRBJ2-1; without DNA, the TCRdb call of TRBD2 cannot be checked. This CDR3 spans 15 amino acids. In germline, CDR1 is SGHRS, CDR2 YFSETQ. CDR3 sequence: CASSQDYSSYNEQFF.

The rearrangement joins TRBV12-3 or TRBV12-4 to TRBJ1-5; without DNA, the TCRdb call of TRBD1 cannot be checked. The CDR3 consists of 15 residues. CDR3 sequence: CASSLTGLGNQPQHF.

The J gene is TRBJ2-1, the V gene TRBV15; the D call of TRBD1 rests on TCRdb alone, since no DNA is present to check it. The CDR3 covers 14 residues. Germline-derived CDR1 and CDR2 are LNHNV and YYDKDF (reference sequence). The CDR3 loop is CATSTRQGWDEQFF.

CDR3 protein: CASSLVVPIPYEQYF. The chain recombines TRBV11-2 with TRBJ2-7; the D gene TCRdb calls, TRBD2, cannot be checked with no DNA. CDR1 SGHAT and CDR2 FQNNGV come from the germline V gene. This CDR3 spans 15 amino acids.

The chain employs TRBV7-3 and TRBJ2-7. This CDR3 comprises 15 residues. The germline V gene has CDR1 SGHTA and CDR2 FQGTGA. This CDR3 reads CASSLMPEPPYEQYF.

The chain has TRBV6-5 and TRBJ2-3. CDR3 length: 14 amino acids. Germline V lookup: CDR1 MNHEY, CDR2 SVGAGI. CDR3: CASSYSEGTDTQYF.